The clone carrying this TCR beta chain was recorded a few times. Its specificity is not known. The CDR3 sequence is 13 residues long. The germline V gene encodes CDR1 LNHDA and CDR2 SQIVND (reference sequence). The V gene lost 6 bases and the J gene lost 1 base, with 9 bases spanning the gap. Every donor provided one heparinised blood draw, which averaged approximately 100 mL. All of the isolated RNA was reverse transcribed, so expressed TCRB transcripts were sequenced. Repertoires were generated with immunoSEQ multiplex PCR, while TCRdb's copy carries only in-frame clones and drops some. The table lists about 190,000 clones, 6.5% to 9.5% of them singletons. This sample was included in a study of beta chain features in type 1 diabetes. Study-level background: Healthy donors resembled patients in age, gender and cell yields. Across the samples, 100 million to 130 million sorted cells were examined in total.

The study's findings and limits: Patients showed naive, central memory and Treg TCRB repertoires that appeared more similar than those of healthy donors. People with Type 1 diabetes carried modestly yet significantly shorter TCRB CDR3s in all four CD4+ subsets.

This clonotype originated in a woman between 40 and 50 years old with type 1 diabetes. The V and J genes are TRBV19 and TRBJ1-1; D perhaps matches TRBD1 (6 bases). The sequencing sample was made of central memory CD4+ T cells from blood. CDR3 coding DNA: TGTGCCAGTAGAGGACAGACGAACACTGAAGCTTTCTTT. It translates to CASRGQTNTEAFF.